This TCR beta chain was observed in a study of blood T cells in healthy people across ages. Together with a sample-barcoded 5' primer, a J-beta primer mix was included in a second PCR lasting about 7 to 12 cycles. Via MiXCR, TCRdb re-called the 5' RACE reads, giving one row per CDR3 protein. In the table there are some 1.8 million distinct CDR3 sequences, roughly two fifths of which are singletons. This clonotype was observed a handful of times. Germline CDR1 and CDR2: SGHAT and FQNNGV. The CDR3 sequence is 13 residues long. V was clipped by 1 base and J by 5 bases, with 6 bases between them. Donors were systemically healthy Caucasian individuals from Russia aged roughly 6 to 95 years. Each donor gave ten milliliters of peripheral blood. No fewer than 6 million PBMCs went into each sample.

The chain uses TRBV11-2 and TRBJ2-1; D not resolved. The sequenced sample consisted of blood. The receptor comes from a human donor in good health. The CDR3 reads CASSLARHNEQFF. The CDR3 nucleotides read TGTGCCAGCAGCTTAGCCCGGCACAATGAGCAGTTCTTC.